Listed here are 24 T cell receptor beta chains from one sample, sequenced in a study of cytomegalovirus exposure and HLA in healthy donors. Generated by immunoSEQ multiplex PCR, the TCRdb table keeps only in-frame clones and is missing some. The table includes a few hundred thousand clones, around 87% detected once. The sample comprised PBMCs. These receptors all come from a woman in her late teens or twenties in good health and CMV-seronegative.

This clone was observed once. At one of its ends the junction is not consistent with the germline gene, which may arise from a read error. The CDR3 sequence: CASSLIDRGNTEAFF. The CDR3 DNA reads as TGTGCCAGCAGTTTGATCGACAGGGGAAACACAGAAGCTTTCTTT. This sequence joins TRBV27 and TRBJ1-1; TRBD1 aligns across 8 bases. The CDR3 is 15 residues long. The V gene's germline CDR1 is MNHEY and CDR2 SMNVEV (reference sequence).

As DNA, the CDR3 is TGTGCCAGCAGCGAAGTACAGGGAGTGGGGCGTGAGCAGTTCTTC. This encodes CASSEVQGVGREQFF. The genes are TRBV6-4 and TRBJ2-1, with D possibly TRBD1 on 6 matching bases. This CDR3 spans 15 amino acids. Trimming cost V 6 bases and J 9 bases, with 21 bases left between them. Germline V CDR1 and CDR2: MRHNA, SNTAGT.

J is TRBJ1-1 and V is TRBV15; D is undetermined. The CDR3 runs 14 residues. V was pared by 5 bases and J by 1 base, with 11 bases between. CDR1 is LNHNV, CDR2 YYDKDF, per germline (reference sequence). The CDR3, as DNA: TGTGCCACCAGCGGCGGGTTCCGGAACACTGAAGCTTTCTTT. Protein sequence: CATSGGFRNTEAFF.

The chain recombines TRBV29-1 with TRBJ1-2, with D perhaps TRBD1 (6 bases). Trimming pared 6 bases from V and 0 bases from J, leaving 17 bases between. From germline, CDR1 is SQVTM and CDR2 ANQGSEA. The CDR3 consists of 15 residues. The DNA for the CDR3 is TGCAGCGTCGCGGACAGCCGAGAAACTAACTATGGCTACACCTTC. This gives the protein CSVADSRETNYGYTF.

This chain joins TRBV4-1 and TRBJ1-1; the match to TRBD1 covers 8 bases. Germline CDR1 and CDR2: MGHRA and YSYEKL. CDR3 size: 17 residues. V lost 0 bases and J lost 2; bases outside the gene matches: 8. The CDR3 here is CASSQEAAGGFNTEAFF. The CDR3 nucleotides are TGCGCCAGCAGCCAAGAAGCCGCAGGGGGCTTTAACACTGAAGCTTTCTTT.

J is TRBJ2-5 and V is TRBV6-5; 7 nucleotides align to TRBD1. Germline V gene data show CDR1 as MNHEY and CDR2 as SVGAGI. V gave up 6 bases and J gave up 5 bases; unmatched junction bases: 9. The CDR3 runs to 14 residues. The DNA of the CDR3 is TGTGCCAGCAGCCGACAGGGAAGGGTGGAGACCCAGTACTTC. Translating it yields CASSRQGRVETQYF.

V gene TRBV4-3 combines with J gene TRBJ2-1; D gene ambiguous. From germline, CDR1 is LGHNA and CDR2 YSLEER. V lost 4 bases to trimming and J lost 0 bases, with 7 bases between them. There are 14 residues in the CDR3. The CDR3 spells CASSRGSSYNEQFF. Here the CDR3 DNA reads TGCGCCAGCAGCCGCGGAAGCTCCTACAATGAGCAGTTCTTC.

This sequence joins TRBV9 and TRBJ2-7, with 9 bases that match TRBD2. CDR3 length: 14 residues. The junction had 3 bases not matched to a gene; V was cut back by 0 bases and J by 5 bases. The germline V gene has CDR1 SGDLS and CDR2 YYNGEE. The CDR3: CASSVDGTSHEQYF. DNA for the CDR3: TGTGCCAGCAGCGTAGATGGGACTAGCCACGAGCAGTACTTC. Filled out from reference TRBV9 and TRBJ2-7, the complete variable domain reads DSGVTQTPKHLITATGQRVTLRCSPRSGDLSVYWYQQSLDQGLQFLIQYYNGEERAKGNILERFSAQQFPDLHSELNLSSLELGDSALYFCASSVDGTSHEQYFGPGTRLTVT.

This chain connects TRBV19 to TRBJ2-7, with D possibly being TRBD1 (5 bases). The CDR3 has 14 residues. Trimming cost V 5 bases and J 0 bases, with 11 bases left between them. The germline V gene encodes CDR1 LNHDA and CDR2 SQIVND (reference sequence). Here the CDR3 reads CASSRSGLSYEQYF. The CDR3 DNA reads TGTGCCAGTAGTCGATCAGGGCTCTCCTACGAGCAGTACTTC. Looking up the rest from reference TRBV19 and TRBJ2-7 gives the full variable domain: DGGITQSPKYLFRKEGQNVTLSCEQNLNHDAMYWYRQDPGQGLRLIYYSQIVNDFQKGDIAEGYSVSREKKESFPLTVTSAQKNPTAFYLCASSRSGLSYEQYFGPGTRLTVT.

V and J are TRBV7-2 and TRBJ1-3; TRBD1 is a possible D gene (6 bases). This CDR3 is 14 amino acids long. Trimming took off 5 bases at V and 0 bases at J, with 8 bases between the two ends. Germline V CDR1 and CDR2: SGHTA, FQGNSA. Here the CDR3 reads CASSQQGSGNTIYF. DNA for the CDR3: TGTGCCAGCAGCCAACAGGGCTCTGGAAACACCATATATTTT.

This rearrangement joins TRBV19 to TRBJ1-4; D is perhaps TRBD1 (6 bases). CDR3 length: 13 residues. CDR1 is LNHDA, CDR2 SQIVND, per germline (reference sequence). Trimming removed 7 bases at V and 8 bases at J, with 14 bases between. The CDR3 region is CASNTDRREKLFF. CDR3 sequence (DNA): TGTGCCAGTAATACGGACAGAAGAGAAAAACTGTTTTTT.

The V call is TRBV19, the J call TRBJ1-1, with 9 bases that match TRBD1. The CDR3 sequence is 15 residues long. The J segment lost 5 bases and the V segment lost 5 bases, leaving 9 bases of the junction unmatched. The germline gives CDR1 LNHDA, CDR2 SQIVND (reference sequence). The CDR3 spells CASSLRTGVRTEAFF. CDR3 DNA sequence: TGTGCCAGTAGTCTACGGACAGGGGTAAGGACTGAAGCTTTCTTT.

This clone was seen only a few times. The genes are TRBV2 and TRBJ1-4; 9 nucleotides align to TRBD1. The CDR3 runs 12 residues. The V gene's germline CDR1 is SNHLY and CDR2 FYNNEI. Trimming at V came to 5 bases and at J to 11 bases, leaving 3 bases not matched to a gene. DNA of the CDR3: TGTGCCAGCAGTCTCGACAGGGGGAAACTGTTTTTT. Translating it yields CASSLDRGKLFF.

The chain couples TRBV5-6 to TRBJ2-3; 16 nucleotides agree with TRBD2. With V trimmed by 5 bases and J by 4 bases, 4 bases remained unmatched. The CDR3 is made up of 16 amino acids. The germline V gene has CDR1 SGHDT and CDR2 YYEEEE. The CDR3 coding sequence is TGTGCCAGCAGGGGACTAGCGGGAGGGCCCGCAGATACGCAGTATTTT. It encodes CASRGLAGGPADTQYF.

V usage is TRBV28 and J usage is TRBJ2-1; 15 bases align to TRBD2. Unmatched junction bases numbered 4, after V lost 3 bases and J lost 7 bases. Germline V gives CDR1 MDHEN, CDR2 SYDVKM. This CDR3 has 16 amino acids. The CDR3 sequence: CASSLGLAGGLNEQFF. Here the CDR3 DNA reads TGTGCCAGCAGTTTGGGACTAGCGGGAGGATTGAATGAGCAGTTCTTC.

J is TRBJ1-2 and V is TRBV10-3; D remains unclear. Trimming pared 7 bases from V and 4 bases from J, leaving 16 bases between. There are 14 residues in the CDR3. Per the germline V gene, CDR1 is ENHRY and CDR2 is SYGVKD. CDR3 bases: TGTGCCATCACCGAGGGAGGGCTAGGCTATGGCTACACCTTC. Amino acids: CAITEGGLGYGYTF.

Here the CDR3 DNA reads TGTGCCAGCAGTCCGTTCCCACAGGGGGCCGGCTATGGCTACACCTTC. Its protein is CASSPFPQGAGYGYTF. The rearrangement joins TRBV28 to TRBJ1-2, with TRBD1 matching over 9 bases. This CDR3 comprises 16 residues. CDR1 is MDHEN and CDR2 is SYDVKM in the germline V gene. The V gene end was trimmed by 5 bases and the J gene end by 4 bases; junction bases not matched to a gene: 11.

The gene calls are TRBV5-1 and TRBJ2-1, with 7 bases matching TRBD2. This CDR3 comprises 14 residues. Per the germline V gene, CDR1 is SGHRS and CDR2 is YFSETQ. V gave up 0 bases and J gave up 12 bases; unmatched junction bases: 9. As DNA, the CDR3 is TGCGCCAGCAGCTTGGGACTAGCCCGAGATGTGCAGTTCTTC. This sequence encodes CASSLGLARDVQFF.

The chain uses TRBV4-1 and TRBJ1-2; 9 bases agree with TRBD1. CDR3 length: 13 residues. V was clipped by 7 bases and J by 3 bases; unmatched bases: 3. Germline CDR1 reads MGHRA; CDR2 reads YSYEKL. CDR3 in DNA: TGCGCCAGCAACGGGGACAGGGACTATGGCTACACCTTC. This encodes CASNGDRDYGYTF.

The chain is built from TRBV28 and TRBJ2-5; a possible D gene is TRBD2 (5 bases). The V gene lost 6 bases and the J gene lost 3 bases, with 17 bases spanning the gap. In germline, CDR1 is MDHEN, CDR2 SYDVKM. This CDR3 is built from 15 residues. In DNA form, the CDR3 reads TGTGCCAGCAGATCCGGGGAAAACCTAAAAGAGACCCAGTACTTC. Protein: CASRSGENLKETQYF.

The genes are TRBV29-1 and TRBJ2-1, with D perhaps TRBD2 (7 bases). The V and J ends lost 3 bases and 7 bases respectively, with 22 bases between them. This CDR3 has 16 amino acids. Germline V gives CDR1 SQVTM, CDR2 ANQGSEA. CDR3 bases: TGCAGCGTTGATCCGCGACTAAGCGGGACATCTAATGAGCAGTTCTTC. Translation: CSVDPRLSGTSNEQFF.

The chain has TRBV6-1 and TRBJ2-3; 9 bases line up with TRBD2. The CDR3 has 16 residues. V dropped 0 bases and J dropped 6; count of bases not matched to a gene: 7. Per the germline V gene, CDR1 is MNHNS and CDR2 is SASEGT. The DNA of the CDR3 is TGTGCCAGCAGTGAAGCGGCGGGAGGGCCTATGGATACGCAGTATTTT. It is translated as CASSEAAGGPMDTQYF.

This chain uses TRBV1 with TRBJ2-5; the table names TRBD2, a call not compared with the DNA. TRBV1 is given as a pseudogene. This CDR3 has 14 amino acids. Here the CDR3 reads CTSSQDPSQETQYF. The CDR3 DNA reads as TGCACCAGCAGCCAAGATCCCTCTCAAGAGACCCAGTACTTC.

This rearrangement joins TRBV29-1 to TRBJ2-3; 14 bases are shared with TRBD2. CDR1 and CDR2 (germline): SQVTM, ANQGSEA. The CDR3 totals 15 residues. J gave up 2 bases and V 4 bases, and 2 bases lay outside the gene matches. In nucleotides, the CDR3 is TGCAGCGTTGCGACTAGCGGGAGGGTCACAGATACGCAGTATTTT. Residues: CSVATSGRVTDTQYF.